One TCR beta chain is described in this entry. Its specificity is not known. The source of the sample is a study of shared clonotypes between healthy human individuals. Study-wide results and caveats: Some naive CD4 clonotypes, 4% to 6%, turned up in common across a handful of donors. Larger estimated richness was generally seen in naive subsets than in memory subsets. Only blood was sampled, and tissue TCR repertoires likely differ from blood ones.

The CDR3 loop spans 15 amino acids. From germline, CDR1 is SGHDN and CDR2 FVKESK. V dropped 1 base and J dropped 5; count of bases not matched to a gene: 7. Here immunoSEQ multiplex PCR was the method, and the copy in TCRdb shows in-frame clones only, minus some. The table lists a few million clones, around 93% of them singletons, with around 1.8% in the top ten. CD45RO-negative cells were positively selected for CCR7, leaving out terminally differentiated effector memory CD45RA+ cells. Donation came from healthy HIV-negative adults that had no recent acute infections or vaccinations. The sequence came from a man younger than 30 in good health. Some clones in this sample may be carry-over from other donors' samples. Sequencing was performed on naive CD8+ T cells from PBMCs. V is TRBV14 and J is TRBJ2-5; 7 bases match TRBD2. As DNA, the CDR3 is TGTGCCAGCAGCCAAGGCGGACTAGTGGAGGAGACCCAGTACTTC. This sequence encodes CASSQGGLVEETQYF.